This entry describes one T cell receptor (beta chain). Produced via immunoSEQ multiplex PCR; TCRdb's table is partial and in-frame only. The profile shows 95,000 to 120,000 clones, 55% to 70% of them singletons. The CDR3 consists of 15 residues. Germline lookup yields CDR1 MDHEN and CDR2 SYDVKM. V lost 7 bases, J lost 7 bases, and 22 bases lay in between. The sample is drawn from a study of shared clonotypes between healthy human individuals. What was sequenced was memory CD8+ T cells sorted from blood. This sample's subset: CD45RO+ cells pooled with CCR7-negative TemRA cells. V and J are TRBV28 and TRBJ1-2; D is possibly TRBD1 (5 bases). The source is a woman in her twenties or thirties in good health. CDR3 DNA: TGTGCCAGCACTCTAGGACGGGACCTAACCGGTGGCTACACCTTC. Its translation: CASTLGRDLTGGYTF.